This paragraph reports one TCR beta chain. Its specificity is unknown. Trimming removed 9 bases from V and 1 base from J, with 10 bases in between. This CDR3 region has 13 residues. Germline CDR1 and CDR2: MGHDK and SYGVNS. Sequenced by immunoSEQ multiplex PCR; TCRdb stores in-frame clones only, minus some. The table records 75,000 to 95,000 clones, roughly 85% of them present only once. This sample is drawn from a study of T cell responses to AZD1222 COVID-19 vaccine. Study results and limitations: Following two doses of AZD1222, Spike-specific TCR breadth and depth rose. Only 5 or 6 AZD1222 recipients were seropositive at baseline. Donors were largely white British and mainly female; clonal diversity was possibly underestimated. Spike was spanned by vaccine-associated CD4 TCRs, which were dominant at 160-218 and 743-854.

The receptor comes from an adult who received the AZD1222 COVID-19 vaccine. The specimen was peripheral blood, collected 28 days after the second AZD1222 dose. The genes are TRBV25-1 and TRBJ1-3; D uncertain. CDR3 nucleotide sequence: TGTGCCAGTGTGCCCAGATCTGGAAACACCATATATTTT. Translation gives CASVPRSGNTIYF.